Each of the 14 T cell receptor beta chains below was sequenced from the same sample in a study of T cell changes during pregnancy in multiple sclerosis (dated by TCRdb to between 2017 and 2020). Library creation used the immunoSEQ multiplex PCR assay. Entries here come from immuneACCESS through TCRdb and include only in-frame sequences with V and J called. Some clones fail to appear in such tables; in the studies checked, an unresolved V gene covers under half of the shortfall, and the cause of the remainder is unknown. This sample gives 30,000 to 40,000 clones in total; around nine tenths of them show up just once. Clones ranked in the top ten supply less than 6% of the sample. The sequencing used CD8+ T cells from peripheral blood mononuclear cells, collected in the first trimester of pregnancy. These receptors all stem from a female donor with multiple sclerosis, enrolled in a pregnancy study.

The table lists this clone with a count of one. This chain joins TRBV21-1 and TRBJ2-3; TRBD2, as called in the table, went unchecked against the DNA. TRBV21-1 is assigned pseudogene status. The CDR3 spans 18 residues. DNA of the CDR3: TGTGCCAGCAGCGCGCGACTAGCGGGCGCCAGACACACAGATACGCAGTATTTT. As protein: CASSARLAGARHTDTQYF.

On this clone: One end of the junction varies from germline; a read error may be responsible. The chain uses TRBV7-7 and TRBJ2-1, with D possibly being TRBD1 (5 bases). The CDR3 has 17 residues. Germline-derived CDR1 and CDR2 are SSHAT and FNYEAQ (reference sequence). The CDR3 spells CASSLVPAGFPYNEQFF. The CDR3 DNA reads as TGTGCTAGCAGCTTAGTTCCGGCAGGGTTCCCCTACAATGAGCAGTTCTTC.

Only a few counts were recorded for this clone. The V and J genes are TRBV9 and TRBJ1-1; the D gene is possibly TRBD1 (5 bases). In germline, CDR1 is SGDLS, CDR2 YYNGEE. The CDR3 contains 13 residues. Trimming left V 2 bases short and J 3 bases short, with 8 bases between. The CDR3 here is CASSVGGDTEAFF. The DNA of the CDR3 is TGTGCCAGCAGCGTTGGGGGGGACACTGAAGCTTTCTTT.

This clone has only one observation. The CDR3 loop reads CASSRPTSLSGNEQFF. Written as DNA, the CDR3 is TGTGCCAGCAGTCGCCCAACTAGCTTGTCTGGCAATGAGCAGTTCTTC. This rearrangement joins TRBV13 to TRBJ2-1, with a weak D call TRBD2 (6 bases). There are 16 residues in the CDR3. Germline V gives CDR1 PRHDT, CDR2 FYEKMQ (reference sequence). The ends were cut back, 6 bases at V and 6 bases at J, with 21 bases in the middle.

The V and J genes are TRBV4-1 and TRBJ2-7; 8 nucleotides align to TRBD2. The CDR3 consists of 16 residues. V lost 0 bases to trimming and J lost 0 bases; unmatched junction nucleotides: 4. CDR1 and CDR2 from the germline V gene are MGHRA and YSYEKL. CDR3 sequence reads: CASSQESGGSSYEQYF. The CDR3 DNA reads as TGCGCCAGCAGCCAAGAGTCGGGGGGGAGCTCCTACGAGCAGTACTTC.

A single count supports this clone. The genes are TRBV19 and TRBJ2-1; D may be TRBD2 (6 bases). The V end was cut by 4 bases, the J end by 0 bases, with 16 bases between. This CDR3 spans 17 amino acids. Germline V CDR1 and CDR2: LNHDA, SQIVND (reference sequence). The CDR3 is CASSRSSVFHSYNEQFF. CDR3 in DNA: TGTGCCAGTAGTAGGTCTAGCGTCTTCCACTCCTACAATGAGCAGTTCTTC.

This chain links TRBV11-2 with TRBJ2-7; TRBD1 aligns across 12 bases. V lost 3 bases to trimming and J lost 3 bases; unmatched junction nucleotides: 6. Germline V gene data show CDR1 as SGHAT and CDR2 as FQNNGV. The CDR3 loop spans 16 amino acids. The CDR3 spells CASSFFGTGGIYEQYF. In DNA, the CDR3 is TGTGCCAGCAGCTTTTTTGGGACAGGGGGCATCTACGAGCAGTACTTC.

The J gene is TRBJ2-5, the V gene TRBV7-3, with 9 bases lining up with TRBD1. With 4 bases clipped from V and 4 bases from J, the junction kept 4 bases outside the gene matches. This CDR3 has 14 amino acids. The germline V gene has CDR1 SGHTA and CDR2 FQGTGA. The CDR3 DNA sequence: TGTGCCAGCAGCTCCGGGACAGGGAGAGAGACCCAGTACTTC. It specifies CASSSGTGRETQYF. Full variable domain (rest looked up from reference TRBV7-3 and TRBJ2-5): GAGVSQTPSNKVTEKGKYVELRCDPISGHTALYWYRQSLGQGPEFLIYFQGTGAADDSGLPNDRFFAVRPEGSVSTLKIQRTERGDSAVYLCASSSGTGRETQYFGPGTRLLVL.

The chain links TRBV9 to TRBJ1-3; D is unclear. V was trimmed by 0 bases and J by 2 bases, leaving 12 bases between them. The germline V gene has CDR1 SGDLS and CDR2 YYNGEE. The CDR3 has 16 residues. The CDR3 DNA reads TGTGCCAGCAGCGTAGACGGGGAGGGTACTGGAAACACCATATATTTT. Encoded protein: CASSVDGEGTGNTIYF.

The chain has TRBV6-5 and TRBJ2-2; unclear D gene. CDR3 length equals 14 residues. Germline V lookup: CDR1 MNHEY, CDR2 SVGAGI. Trimming removed 2 bases at V and 4 bases at J, with 8 bases between. The CDR3 is CASSYQESTGELFF. The CDR3, as DNA: TGTGCCAGCAGTTACCAAGAGAGCACCGGGGAGCTGTTTTTT.

The rearrangement uses TRBV7-6 and TRBJ2-1, with 7 bases matching TRBD1. The CDR3 consists of 14 residues. V lost 4 bases and J lost 6; bases outside the gene matches: 6. Per the germline V gene, CDR1 is SGHVS and CDR2 is FNYEAQ. The CDR3 is CASSSLGQLNEQFF. The CDR3 DNA sequence: TGTGCCAGCAGCTCTTTGGGACAGCTCAATGAGCAGTTCTTC.

The chain recombines TRBV27 with TRBJ2-7, with D possibly TRBD2 on 5 matching bases. Trimming cost V 0 bases and J 4 bases, with 13 bases left between them. The CDR3 length is 15 residues. Germline CDR1 and CDR2: MNHEY and SMNVEV (reference sequence). The CDR3 loop reads CASSLSSGVRYEQYF. CDR3 bases: TGTGCCAGCAGTTTATCATCCGGGGTGAGATACGAGCAGTACTTC.

The chain recombines TRBV5-1 with TRBJ2-7, with D possibly TRBD1 on 6 matching bases. Germline V gene data show CDR1 as SGHRS and CDR2 as YFSETQ. The ends were cut back, 9 bases at V and 3 bases at J, with 22 bases in the middle. This CDR3 has 15 amino acids. CDR3: CATRSATGYSYEQYF. The DNA of the CDR3 is TGCGCCACCCGCTCCGCTACAGGGTACAGCTACGAGCAGTACTTC.

The genes are TRBV6-1 and TRBJ2-3; 8 nucleotides align to TRBD1. Germline V gives CDR1 MNHNS, CDR2 SASEGT. The CDR3 is made up of 15 amino acids. J lost 2 bases, V lost 5 bases, and 6 bases had no gene match. For the CDR3, the DNA is TGTGCCAGCAGTTCCTGGACAGGGACCACAGATACGCAGTATTTT. Residues: CASSSWTGTTDTQYF.